What follows are 13 T cell receptor beta chains derived from one specimen sequenced in a study of spatial heterogeneity in lung cancer. Time point defined: sample taken at primary tumor resection. TCRdb independently ran MiXCR on the 5' RACE reads; one entry per CDR3 protein. The table lists roughly 39,000 distinct CDR3 sequences, about 6.5% of them singletons. The material sequenced was PBMCs, taken at surgery. These receptors were obtained from a female donor with early-stage non-small cell lung cancer.

The sample holds many counts of this clonotype. The V call is TRBV20-1, the J call TRBJ1-1, with TRBD1 matching 9 bases. V was clipped by 7 bases and J by 4 bases; unmatched bases: 4. The CDR3 extends over 12 amino acids. Germline CDR1 is DFQATT and CDR2 is SNEGSKA (reference sequence). The CDR3 nucleotides are TGCAGTGTAACAGGGGGCGTCACTGAAGCTTTCTTT. Translating gives CSVTGGVTEAFF.

This clonotype has only a few counts. This sequence joins TRBV4-2 and TRBJ2-5, with 11 bases lining up with TRBD1. The CDR3 runs 16 residues. V shed 4 bases and J 5 bases; nucleotides not matched to a gene: 9. CDR1 is LGHNA and CDR2 is YNFKEQ in the germline V gene. The DNA for the CDR3 is TGTGCCAGCAGCCCCGCTTCGGGACAGGGGGGGGAGACCCAGTACTTC. This translates into CASSPASGQGGETQYF.

The sample holds many counts of this clonotype. This chain links TRBV28 with TRBJ1-2; 7 bases line up with TRBD1. The germline V gene has CDR1 MDHEN and CDR2 SYDVKM. The J segment lost 6 bases and the V segment lost 5 bases, leaving 9 bases of the junction unmatched. The CDR3 has 14 amino acids. CDR3 nucleotides: TGTGCCAGCAGTCCAGGGGGAAGAAGGGATGGCTACACCTTC. Residues: CASSPGGRRDGYTF.

In the case of this clonotype: With a much larger clone just one base away, this may be a read error. The conserved phenylalanine or tryptophan is not found at the CDR3 terminus, so this likely reflects a read error. The rearrangement joins TRBV5-6 to TRBJ2-5; 12 nucleotides agree with TRBD2. CDR3 size: 15 residues. Germline CDR1 and CDR2: SGHDT and YYEEEE. The ends lost 1 base at V and 2 bases at J; junction bases unmatched: 0. CDR3 protein: CASSLTSGGQETQYL. The CDR3, as DNA: TGTGCCAGCAGCTTGACTAGCGGGGGGCAAGAGACCCAGTACCTC.

Remarks on this clonotype: This clone may be a read error of a much larger clone one base away. The chain uses TRBV5-1 and TRBJ2-5; D is unclear. This CDR3 spans 12 amino acids. Trimming took off 2 bases at V and 4 bases at J, with 6 bases between the two ends. Germline-derived CDR1 and CDR2 are SGHRS and YFSETQ. The chain's CDR3 is CASSFDRETQYF. The DNA for the CDR3 is TGCGCCAGCAGCTTTGACCGAGAGACCCAGTACTTC.

The V call is TRBV7-2, the J call TRBJ1-4; D might be TRBD1 (6 bases). V was clipped by 2 bases and J by 10 bases, with 20 bases between them. Germline CDR1 reads SGHTA; CDR2 reads FQGNSA. This CDR3 is built from 16 residues. The DNA of the CDR3 is TGTGCCAGCAGCTTATTCGCCCCTATGGAGGGGGGAAAACTGTTTTTT. As protein: CASSLFAPMEGGKLFF.

This clonotype was detected a few times. The junction shows a germline mismatch at one end, possibly a read error. This chain connects TRBV6-1 to TRBJ1-5; D ambiguous. This CDR3 contains 12 residues. The germline V gene encodes CDR1 MNHNS and CDR2 SASEGT. CDR3 in amino acids: CTSSDPNQPQHF. For the CDR3, the DNA is TGTACCAGCAGTGATCCCAATCAGCCCCAGCATTTT.

This clonotype was counted at least ten times. The chain recombines TRBV21-1 with TRBJ1-2; the table's TRBD1 call for D was not verified on the DNA. TRBV21-1 is a recognized pseudogene. The CDR3 has 13 amino acids. CDR3 sequence (DNA): TGTGCCAGCAGCCCACAGGGGGTCTGTGGCTACACCTTC. Translating it yields CASSPQGVCGYTF.

In this sample, this clonotype turned up a few times. The V and J genes are TRBV16 and TRBJ1-1; 9 nucleotides line up with TRBD1. This CDR3 has 14 residues. The germline CDR1 and CDR2 sequences are KGHSY and FQNENV. Trimming took 5 bases from V and 4 from J; bases not matched to a gene: 5. The CDR3 nucleotides are TGTGCCAGCAGCGGACAGGGGAGGAGCACTGAAGCTTTCTTT. Its translation: CASSGQGRSTEAFF.

This clonotype was recorded at least ten times. V usage is TRBV5-1 and J usage is TRBJ2-5, with D perhaps matching TRBD1 (5 bases). The germline V gene encodes CDR1 SGHRS and CDR2 YFSETQ. V gave up 1 base and J gave up 3 bases, with 13 bases separating them. CDR3 length: 15 residues. DNA of the CDR3: TGCGCCAGCAGCTTGTCGGCAACAGGCAAAGAGACCCAGTACTTC. This gives the protein CASSLSATGKETQYF.

This clonotype was detected many times. V usage is TRBV6-1 and J usage is TRBJ1-1, with unresolved D. The germline V gene has CDR1 MNHNS and CDR2 SASEGT. Deletions cut 2 bases from V and 0 bases from J, with 7 bases between. The CDR3 loop spans 14 amino acids. The CDR3 region is CASSEYYLNTEAFF. The CDR3 DNA reads TGTGCCAGCAGTGAATACTATCTGAACACTGAAGCTTTCTTT.

This clonotype was seen ten or more times. The chain combines TRBV20-1 with TRBJ1-1; TRBD1 is a possible D gene (5 bases). Germline V gene sequence: CDR1 DFQATT, CDR2 SNEGSKA (reference sequence). V was clipped by 7 bases and J by 1 base, with 13 bases between them. The CDR3 spans 13 residues. The CDR3 coding sequence is TGCAGTGGTGAGGGACGGACGAACACTGAAGCTTTCTTT. Encoded protein: CSGEGRTNTEAFF.

The CDR3 DNA follows: TGTGCCATCAGTGAGTCGGGGAAGGATGAAAAACTGTTTTTT. Its protein product is CAISESGKDEKLFF. The chain is built from TRBV10-3 and TRBJ1-4; D remains ambiguous. Germline V gene sequence: CDR1 ENHRY, CDR2 SYGVKD. The CDR3 runs to 14 residues. Trimming removed 0 bases from V and 6 bases from J, with 8 bases in between.